These T cell receptor beta chains were read from a single sample in a study of OX40 agonist ivuxolimab in advanced cancers. The repertoire was sequenced with immunoSEQ multiplex PCR; TCRdb's copy has only in-frame clones and lacks some. The sample holds around 47,000 clones, roughly 78% seen once. The source material was CD4+ or CD8+ T cells sorted from blood, sampled in a trial of the OX40 agonist ivuxolimab. These receptors were obtained from an adult with an advanced solid tumor such as melanoma, head and neck, liver or kidney cancer. The CDR3 runs from the conserved cysteine through the conserved F or W. A D gene is named only where the DNA matches it firmly. Size is stated for part of the rows, as once, few or many counts, or as a class when the clone is expanded.

d_call clone_size j_call v_call cdr3_aa cdr3_nt
- - TRBJ2-7 TRBV6-6 CASSPEARYEQYF TGTGCCAGCAGTCCCGAGGCCCGCTACGAGCAGTACTTC
- - TRBJ2-5 TRBV10-3 CAISGEVGGETQYF TGTGCCATCAGTGGGGAGGTAGGCGGAGAGACCCAGTACTTC
- - TRBJ2-5 TRBV11-1 CASSLQGAGVGEAQYF TGTGCCAGCAGCCTCCAGGGGGCGGGGGTCGGAGAGGCCCAGTACTTC
TRBD1 - TRBJ2-5 TRBV2 CASSGSGQGGRTQYF TGTGCCAGCAGCGGGTCTGGACAGGGCGGACGGACCCAGTACTTC
- - TRBJ1-2 TRBV28 CASRWGNYGYTF TGTGCCAGCAGGTGGGGGAACTATGGCTACACCTTC
TRBD2 - TRBJ2-7 TRBV7-6 CASSRGSSGLVSSYEQYF TGTGCCAGCAGCAGGGGTTCTAGCGGTTTGGTTAGCTCCTACGAGCAGTACTTC
TRBD1 - TRBJ2-5 TRBV19 CASRRQGQEETQYF TGTGCCAGTAGGAGACAGGGGCAGGAGGAGACCCAGTACTTC
- - TRBJ2-2 TRBV19 CASSKGLMGGELFF TGTGCCAGTAGTAAAGGCCTCATGGGCGGGGAGCTGTTTTTT
- - TRBJ2-3 TRBV7-2 CASSPRVGAGTDTQYF TGTGCCAGCAGCCCCCGGGTGGGAGCGGGCACAGATACGCAGTATTTT
- - TRBJ1-1 TRBV7-2 CASDRLNTEAFF TGTGCCAGCGACAGACTTAACACTGAAGCTTTCTTT
- medium-sized TRBJ1-2 TRBV20-1 CSAALGRGYTF TGCAGTGCTGCGCTCGGAAGGGGCTACACCTTC
TRBD1 - TRBJ2-7 TRBV6-5 CASSSRGQFDEQYF TGTGCCAGCAGTTCCAGGGGGCAATTTGATGAGCAGTACTTC
- - TRBJ1-1 TRBV18 CASSPPVVQGGEAFF TGTGCCAGCTCACCACCTGTGGTCCAGGGCGGTGAAGCTTTCTTT
TRBD1 - TRBJ1-2 TRBV5-4 CASSSGGQGRYGYTF TGTGCCAGCAGCTCAGGGGGACAGGGTCGATATGGCTACACCTTC
TRBD1 - TRBJ1-4 TRBV7-6 CASSLTRQGGEKLFF TGTGCCAGCAGCTTAACGAGACAGGGTGGAGAAAAACTGTTTTTT
- - TRBJ1-1 TRBV6-5 CASSPRAGWKTEAFF TGTGCCAGCAGCCCCCGGGCCGGGTGGAAAACTGAAGCTTTCTTT
- few TRBJ1-6 TRBV27 CASSSQGLYNSPLHF TGTGCCAGCAGTTCCCAGGGTTTGTATAATTCACCCCTCCACTTT